The 30 T cell receptor beta chains listed next were all sequenced from one sample in a study of cytomegalovirus exposure and HLA in healthy donors. Vbeta (60) and Jbeta (13) primers were used in the PCR. Using immunoSEQ multiplex PCR, the repertoire was profiled, and TCRdb retains in-frame clones only, with some absent. The sample holds about 130,000 clones; 70% to 80% are singletons and the top ten take over 2%. Sequences were obtained from PBMCs. Receptors were obtained from a woman aged 60 to 75 in good health and CMV-seropositive.

This clone was counted once. The chain combines TRBV14 with TRBJ2-7; D is ambiguous. In germline, CDR1 is SGHDN, CDR2 FVKESK. CDR3 length equals 14 residues. Trimming shortened V by 0 bases and J by 7 bases, and 13 bases separated the two germline ends. Here the CDR3 reads CASSQEAWALEQYF. The CDR3 bases are TGTGCCAGCAGCCAAGAGGCCTGGGCCTTGGAGCAGTACTTC.

The CDR3 sequence is CASSSWLEGVSDTQYF. CDR3 nucleotide sequence: TGTGCCAGCAGTTCGTGGCTAGAGGGGGTTTCAGATACGCAGTATTTT. This sequence joins TRBV6-5 and TRBJ2-3; possible D gene TRBD1, 6 bases. The V and J ends lost 4 bases and 4 bases respectively, with 18 bases between them. The germline CDR1 and CDR2 sequences are MNHEY and SVGAGI. The CDR3 sequence is 16 residues long.

The chain couples TRBV11-3 to TRBJ2-3; tentatively, D is TRBD2 (6 bases). V shed 1 base and J shed 2 bases, with 13 bases lying between them. The CDR3 runs 16 residues. Germline CDR1 is SGHNT and CDR2 is YENEEA. The CDR3 sequence: CASSLGFSSDTDTQYF. The CDR3, as DNA: TGTGCCAGCAGCTTAGGGTTCTCTAGCGACACAGATACGCAGTATTTT.

This clone appeared a few times. CDR3 residues: CASSGQAGNTIYF. As DNA, the CDR3 is TGTGCCAGCAGCGGTCAGGCTGGAAACACCATATATTTT. V gene TRBV6-5 combines with J gene TRBJ1-3, with D unresolved. The CDR3 spans 13 residues. V was clipped by 6 bases and J by 2 bases, with 8 bases between them. The germline V gene encodes CDR1 MNHEY and CDR2 SVGAGI.

The table lists this clone with a count of one. V usage is TRBV6-1 and J usage is TRBJ1-2, with D perhaps TRBD1 (5 bases). V was shortened by 7 bases and J by 3 bases, with 18 bases between the two germline ends. This CDR3 has 15 residues. Per germline, CDR1 MNHNS and CDR2 SASEGT. The CDR3 sequence: CASISGGTGDYGYTF. DNA for the CDR3: TGTGCCAGCATTAGTGGGGGGACTGGTGACTATGGCTACACCTTC.

The chain uses TRBV27 and TRBJ2-1; a weak D match, TRBD2 (5 bases). The CDR3 has 12 residues. V lost 4 bases and J lost 9, with 10 bases in between. From germline, CDR1 is MNHEY and CDR2 SMNVEV (reference sequence). CDR3 protein: CASSWRWPEQFF. The CDR3 DNA sequence: TGTGCCAGCAGTTGGAGGTGGCCTGAGCAGTTCTTC.

The V and J genes are TRBV10-3 and TRBJ1-2; 9 bases are shared with TRBD1. V was pared by 4 bases and J by 5 bases, with 14 bases of the junction left unmatched. The CDR3 sequence is 17 residues long. In germline, CDR1 is ENHRY, CDR2 SYGVKD. In nucleotides, the CDR3 is TGTGCCATCAGTGCTGGCCCCACAGGGGGCGCGGGATATGGCTACACCTTC. It translates to CAISAGPTGGAGYGYTF.

This sequence joins TRBV19 and TRBJ1-1; 7 bases match TRBD1. The CDR3 totals 14 residues. The V gene end was trimmed by 1 base and the J gene end by 5 bases; junction bases not matched to a gene: 4. The germline gives CDR1 LNHDA, CDR2 SQIVND (reference sequence). The chain's CDR3 is CASSIAGRGTEAFF. CDR3 in DNA: TGTGCCAGTAGTATAGCGGGCAGGGGGACTGAAGCTTTCTTT.

As for this clone: Other DNA variants within this sample encode the same CDR3. The chain links TRBV6-6 to TRBJ2-3; 9 bases agree with TRBD2. Germline loops: CDR1 MNHNY, CDR2 SVGAGI (reference sequence). V dropped 6 bases and J dropped 1; count of bases not matched to a gene: 5. This CDR3 spans 15 amino acids. The CDR3 sequence is CASSLSGGGTDTQYF. CDR3 nucleotide sequence: TGTGCCAGCAGCCTTAGCGGGGGAGGCACAGATACGCAGTATTTT.

This clone has just a few counts. V usage is TRBV11-2 and J usage is TRBJ1-5, with 9 bases identical to TRBD1. V lost 5 bases and J lost 3; bases outside the gene matches: 14. Germline V lookup: CDR1 SGHAT, CDR2 FQNNGV. The CDR3 consists of 18 residues. The DNA for the CDR3 is TGTGCCAGCAGCGCAGCCTCCCCGGGACAGGGCTTCAATCAGCCCCAGCATTTT. This codes for CASSAASPGQGFNQPQHF.

The chain combines TRBV14 with TRBJ1-1; 7 positions agree with TRBD1. The CDR3 loop spans 14 amino acids. J lost 4 bases, V lost 4 bases, and 6 bases had no gene match. Germline loops: CDR1 SGHDN, CDR2 FVKESK. CDR3 sequence reads: CASSRPQGGTEAFF. In nucleotides, the CDR3 is TGTGCCAGCAGCCGCCCTCAGGGGGGCACTGAAGCTTTCTTT.

The chain links TRBV6-6 to TRBJ1-1; 7 nucleotides agree with TRBD1. The J segment lost 4 bases and the V segment lost 7 bases, leaving 6 bases of the junction unmatched. CDR1 is MNHNY, CDR2 SVGAGI, per germline (reference sequence). The CDR3 is made up of 13 amino acids. CDR3 in amino acids: CASIPTGSTEAFF. CDR3 coding DNA: TGTGCCAGCATCCCGACAGGGAGCACTGAAGCTTTCTTT.

This sequence joins TRBV5-1 and TRBJ2-5, with 8 bases fitting TRBD2. The CDR3 consists of 15 residues. V was pared by 4 bases and J by 0 bases, with 5 bases of the junction left unmatched. Per germline, CDR1 SGHRS and CDR2 YFSETQ. DNA for the CDR3: TGCGCCAGCAGCCTGGGCGGGGGGTACCAAGAGACCCAGTACTTC. Translation gives CASSLGGGYQETQYF.

This chain uses TRBV19 with TRBJ2-7; a possible D gene is TRBD1 (5 bases). The ends were cut back, 5 bases at V and 3 bases at J, with 11 bases in the middle. The germline gives CDR1 LNHDA, CDR2 SQIVND (reference sequence). CDR3 length: 13 amino acids. CDR3 bases: TGTGCCAGTAGTTGGGGCGGAAACTACGAGCAGTACTTC. It yields the protein CASSWGGNYEQYF.

This clone was found a few times. The chain links TRBV7-9 to TRBJ2-3; no firm D call. Germline V CDR1 and CDR2: SEHNR, FQNEAQ (reference sequence). V lost 4 bases, J lost 4 bases, and 9 bases lay in between. CDR3 length: 13 residues. The CDR3: CASSSKQADTQYF. In DNA form, the CDR3 reads TGTGCCAGCAGCTCAAAACAAGCAGATACGCAGTATTTT.

The J gene is TRBJ2-3, the V gene TRBV11-2; D possibly corresponds to TRBD1 (6 bases). Germline loops: CDR1 SGHAT, CDR2 FQNNGV. Trimming took off 3 bases at V and 6 bases at J, with 7 bases between the two ends. The CDR3 consists of 12 residues. The CDR3, as DNA: TGTGCCAGCAGCTTGGGGGCCGATACGCAGTATTTT. As protein: CASSLGADTQYF.

This chain uses TRBV19 with TRBJ1-2; 7 nucleotides line up with TRBD1. The CDR3 loop spans 15 amino acids. Per germline, CDR1 LNHDA and CDR2 SQIVND (reference sequence). With V trimmed by 8 bases and J by 5 bases, 14 bases remained unmatched. The CDR3 loop is CASRQRGREGYGYTF. DNA for the CDR3: TGTGCCAGTCGTCAAAGGGGGCGAGAAGGGTATGGCTACACCTTC.

The chain carries TRBV4-1 and TRBJ1-4; no clear D gene. Germline loops: CDR1 MGHRA, CDR2 YSYEKL. The CDR3 loop spans 16 amino acids. V shed 0 bases and J shed 8 bases, with 16 bases lying between them. CDR3 in DNA: TGCGCCAGCAGCCAAGAAGTCACAGCCTTGCCCGAAAAACTGTTTTTT. Its protein is CASSQEVTALPEKLFF.

The CDR3 coding sequence is TGTGCCAGCTCACCAATCGGACAGAGAGGAGTATATGGCTACACCTTC. This encodes CASSPIGQRGVYGYTF. The genes are TRBV18 and TRBJ1-2, with D possibly matching TRBD1 (6 bases). Trimming removed 2 bases from V and 5 bases from J, with 18 bases in between. Per germline, CDR1 KGHSH and CDR2 LQKENI. The CDR3 length is 16 residues.

The gene calls are TRBV11-3 and TRBJ2-7; TRBD1 agrees at 9 bases. V lost 1 base and J lost 7; bases outside the gene matches: 2. The CDR3 has 13 residues. CDR1 and CDR2 (germline): SGHNT, YENEEA. CDR3 coding DNA: TGTGCCAGCAGCTTAGTGACAGGGGGGGAGCAGTACTTC. This sequence encodes CASSLVTGGEQYF. Full variable domain (missing parts from reference TRBV11-3 and TRBJ2-7): EAGVVQSPRYKIIEKKQPVAFWCNPISGHNTLYWYLQNLGQGPELLIRYENEEAVDDSQLPKDRFSAERLKGVDSTLKIQPAELGDSAVYLCASSLVTGGEQYFGPGTRLTVT.

The chain uses TRBV4-1 and TRBJ2-3; 8 bases align to TRBD1. The germline CDR1 and CDR2 sequences are MGHRA and YSYEKL. The CDR3 runs to 18 residues. Trimming took 4 bases from V and 2 from J; bases not matched to a gene: 14. The CDR3 protein is CASSPTRGPSTSTDTQYF. The CDR3 nucleotides are TGCGCCAGCAGCCCGACCAGGGGGCCCTCAACCTCCACAGATACGCAGTATTTT.

CDR3 bases: TGTGCCAGCAGCGTGGGACAGGGGAACTATGGCTACACCTTC. Protein: CASSVGQGNYGYTF. The J gene is TRBJ1-2, the V gene TRBV7-9; TRBD1 matches 10 bases. CDR1 is SEHNR, CDR2 FQNEAQ, per germline (reference sequence). The CDR3 runs to 14 residues. V lost 5 bases, J lost 2 bases, and 2 bases stayed unmatched.

The chain couples TRBV9 to TRBJ1-3; tentative D call: TRBD1 (6 bases). Per germline, CDR1 SGDLS and CDR2 YYNGEE. The CDR3 consists of 16 residues. Trimming took 7 bases from V and 1 from J, leaving 18 bases between them. The CDR3 reads CASSLEGRGSGNTIYF. The CDR3 DNA follows: TGTGCCAGCTCCCTAGAGGGTAGGGGGTCTGGAAACACCATATATTTT.

The chain couples TRBV18 to TRBJ1-3; D gene uncertain. The CDR3 contains 15 residues. CDR1 is KGHSH and CDR2 is LQKENI in the germline V gene. V lost 2 bases and J lost 0, with 8 bases in between. The CDR3 DNA sequence: TGTGCCAGCTCACCAATCTCGGGCTCTGGAAACACCATATATTTT. Its protein is CASSPISGSGNTIYF.

The chain links TRBV7-9 to TRBJ2-1, with no clear D. Trimming pared 0 bases from V and 8 bases from J, leaving 8 bases between. The CDR3 has 13 amino acids. The germline V gene encodes CDR1 SEHNR and CDR2 FQNEAQ (reference sequence). The CDR3 protein is CASSLASNDEQFF. The DNA of the CDR3 is TGTGCCAGCAGCTTAGCGAGTAATGATGAGCAGTTCTTC. The complete variable domain, with remaining parts taken from reference TRBV7-9 and TRBJ2-1, reads DTGVSQNPRHKITKRGQNVTFRCDPISEHNRLYWYRQTLGQGPEFLTYFQNEAQLEKSRLLSDRFSAERPKGSFSTLEIQRTEQGDSAMYLCASSLASNDEQFFGPGTRLTVL.

This sequence joins TRBV6-5 and TRBJ1-1; D is uncertain. Between the trimmed V and J ends, which lost 2 bases and 1 base, there was a span of 5 bases. Germline V gene data show CDR1 as MNHEY and CDR2 as SVGAGI. This CDR3 is built from 13 residues. CDR3 DNA: TGTGCCAGCAGTTACCTCCCGAACACTGAAGCTTTCTTT. This sequence encodes CASSYLPNTEAFF.

This clone was detected only a few times. A far larger clone is one base from this, pointing to a likely read error. Other DNA sequences from this sample encode an identical CDR3 as well. This chain links TRBV5-1 with TRBJ1-1; D might be TRBD1 (6 bases). Germline V gene lookup returns CDR1 SGHRS and CDR2 YFSETQ. This CDR3 contains 13 residues. For the CDR3, the DNA is TGTGCCAGCAGCTTGACAGGGAACACTGAAGCTTTCTTT. Translating gives CASSLTGNTEAFF.

The chain uses TRBV4-1 and TRBJ1-2; 10 nucleotides agree with TRBD1. This CDR3 region has 16 residues. The V and J ends lost 3 bases and 8 bases, in that order; junction bases with no gene match: 12. Per germline, CDR1 MGHRA and CDR2 YSYEKL. CDR3 DNA sequence: TGCGCCAGCAGCCAGGGGGACAGGGGTCCCCTAAGGGGCTACACCTTC. This translates into CASSQGDRGPLRGYTF.

The V gene is TRBV5-8, the J gene TRBJ1-1, with D possibly being TRBD1 (5 bases). The CDR3 has 15 amino acids. The germline V gene has CDR1 SGHTS and CDR2 YDEGEE. The V end was cut by 3 bases, the J end by 5 bases, with 17 bases between. In DNA, the CDR3 is TGTGCCAGCAGCTCACTACTTGGGGGGGGGACTGAAGCTTTCTTT. Translated, it gives CASSSLLGGGTEAFF.

This chain joins TRBV28 and TRBJ2-5, with D maybe TRBD2 (6 bases). Trimming cost V 5 bases and J 5 bases, with 15 bases left between them. The CDR3 spans 14 residues. Looked up from germline, CDR1 is MDHEN and CDR2 is SYDVKM. Here the CDR3 DNA reads TGTGCCAGCAGTGGCGGGACCCGCCAGGAGACCCAGTACTTC. Protein product: CASSGGTRQETQYF.